The 12 T cell receptor beta chains in this list originate from one sample, sequenced in a study of CD8 T cells in Susac syndrome. RNA totalling roughly 0.5 to 1 ug underwent reverse transcription with random hexamers. TCRdb analysed the immunoSEQ multiplex PCR reads with MiXCR anew, one entry per CDR3 protein. The sample yields more than 100,000 distinct CDR3 sequences, roughly 95% seen once. The specimen was CD4+ T cells from PBMCs. The receptors originated from a human donor with Susac syndrome.

This rearrangement joins TRBV29-1 to TRBJ2-1, with unresolved D. CDR1 SQVTM and CDR2 ANQGSEA come from the germline V gene. Trimming took off 7 bases at V and 4 bases at J, with 5 bases between the two ends. The CDR3 is 10 residues long. CDR3 sequence: CSGLYNEQFF. The CDR3 DNA sequence: TGCAGCGGCCTGTACAATGAGCAGTTCTTC.

The V gene is TRBV5-1, the J gene TRBJ2-2, with 7 positions matching TRBD2. The length of the CDR3 is 14 residues. In germline, CDR1 is SGHRS, CDR2 YFSETQ. V was pared by 4 bases and J by 1 base, with 1 base of the junction left unmatched. The CDR3, as DNA: TGCGCCAGCAGCGCTAGCGGGAACACCGGGGAGCTGTTTTTT. This encodes CASSASGNTGELFF.

There are a few counts of this clonotype. V is TRBV15 and J is TRBJ2-1, with D hard to call. Trimming left V 0 bases short and J 14 bases short, with 11 bases between. The CDR3 is made up of 12 amino acids. The germline gives CDR1 LNHNV, CDR2 YYDKDF (reference sequence). CDR3 amino acids: CATSRDRGVEFF. In DNA, the CDR3 is TGTGCCACCAGCAGAGATCGAGGAGTGGAGTTCTTC.

The rearrangement links TRBV4-1 to TRBJ2-1, with D unresolved. Between the trimmed V and J ends, which lost 1 base and 1 base, there was a span of 14 bases. This CDR3 has 17 amino acids. Germline CDR1 is MGHRA and CDR2 is YSYEKL. The CDR3 sequence: CASSQVRLVRSYNEQFF. The CDR3 nucleotides are TGCGCCAGCAGCCAAGTTCGGTTGGTACGGTCCTACAATGAGCAGTTCTTC.

The chain combines TRBV6-5 with TRBJ2-7; D call uncertain. This CDR3 contains 14 residues. Germline-derived CDR1 and CDR2 are MNHEY and SVGAGI. V lost 1 base and J 6 bases, leaving 13 bases between the germline ends. CDR3 coding DNA: TGTGCCAGCAGTTACTATATGATTGGATCCGAGCAGTACTTC. Its protein is CASSYYMIGSEQYF.

The table lists this clonotype with a count of one. This chain links TRBV6-2 or TRBV6-3 with TRBJ2-1, with a weak D call TRBD1 (6 bases). Germline CDR1 reads MNHEY; CDR2 reads SVGEGT. This CDR3 has 13 amino acids. Trimming took off 6 bases at V and 8 bases at J, with 14 bases between the two ends. Written as DNA, the CDR3 is TGTGCCAGCAGCCCGGACAGTTCGCATGAGCAGTTCTTC. Translating gives CASSPDSSHEQFF.

The V gene is TRBV3-1, the J gene TRBJ1-2, with TRBD1 identical over 8 bases. The trim removed 6 bases at V and 4 bases at J, leaving 4 bases unmatched. The CDR3 runs to 13 residues. Looked up from germline, CDR1 is LGHDT and CDR2 is YNNKEL (reference sequence). DNA for the CDR3: TGTGCCAGCAGTCGGACAGGGCGCTATGGCTACACCTTC. Protein sequence: CASSRTGRYGYTF.

The CDR3 reads CSLSGGRYGYTF. DNA for the CDR3: TGCAGCCTCTCGGGGGGGCGCTATGGCTACACCTTC. The gene calls are TRBV20-1 and TRBJ1-2, with a tentative D call TRBD1 (6 bases). The CDR3 is 12 residues long. Per germline, CDR1 DFQATT and CDR2 SNEGSKA (reference sequence).

The gene calls are TRBV3-1 and TRBJ2-1, with D possibly matching TRBD2 (5 bases). V lost 3 bases to trimming and J lost 0 bases, with 12 bases between them. CDR3 length equals 16 residues. The germline V gene encodes CDR1 LGHDT and CDR2 YNNKEL (reference sequence). CDR3 bases: TGTGCCAGCAGCCAGTGGTCCCTAGCCTCCTACAATGAGCAGTTCTTC. It specifies CASSQWSLASYNEQFF.

For the CDR3, the DNA is TGCAGTGCTAGAGATGAATCCCACGAGCAGTACTTC. This gives the protein CSARDESHEQYF. The chain joins TRBV20-1 to TRBJ2-7, with D unclear. The germline V and J ends were trimmed by 0 bases and 5 bases, with 8 bases remaining between them. Germline assignment: CDR1 DFQATT and CDR2 SNEGSKA (reference sequence). The CDR3 is 12 amino acids.

The chain joins TRBV30 to TRBJ2-5; a possible D gene is TRBD1 (5 bases). The length of the CDR3 is 12 residues. V lost 2 bases and J lost 3, with 7 bases in between. CDR1 GTSNPN and CDR2 SVGIG come from the germline V gene (reference sequence). The CDR3 DNA follows: TGTGCCTGGAGTAGACAGAAAGAGACCCAGTACTTC. Its translation: CAWSRQKETQYF.

This chain links TRBV20-1 with TRBJ2-5, with TRBD1 as a possible D gene (6 bases). This CDR3 region has 12 residues. Germline V lookup: CDR1 DFQATT, CDR2 SNEGSKA (reference sequence). Trimming pared 6 bases from V and 7 bases from J, leaving 15 bases between. The CDR3 sequence: CSALDRRSTQYF. CDR3 nucleotides: TGCAGTGCCTTAGACAGGAGATCGACCCAGTACTTC.